A single sample is the source of the 20 T cell receptor beta chains below, sequenced in a study of blood T cell repertoires in COVID-19. Here immunoSEQ multiplex PCR was the method, and the copy in TCRdb shows in-frame clones only, minus some. The sample includes tens of thousands of clones, around 88% of them seen just once. The sample was peripheral blood. The receptors come from a woman in her fifties or sixties with COVID-19, enrolled during active disease.

V is TRBV19 and J is TRBJ1-3; D remains ambiguous. The CDR3 length is 14 residues. CDR1 and CDR2 from the germline V gene are LNHDA and SQIVND (reference sequence). Trimming took off 1 base at V and 0 bases at J, with 4 bases between the two ends. CDR3 sequence (DNA): TGTGCCAGTAGTATAGTCGGCTCTGGAAACACCATATATTTT. Protein product: CASSIVGSGNTIYF.

The J gene is TRBJ1-5, the V gene TRBV7-9, with a possible D match to TRBD1 (5 bases). The CDR3 is 14 amino acids. The germline CDR1 and CDR2 sequences are SEHNR and FQNEAQ (reference sequence). V was trimmed by 3 bases and J by 4 bases, leaving 10 bases between them. CDR3 residues: CASSFGAGNQPQHF. CDR3 coding DNA: TGTGCCAGCAGCTTTGGGGCAGGGAATCAGCCCCAGCATTTT.

The chain links TRBV6-5 to TRBJ1-5; weak D call: TRBD1 (5 bases). Between the trimmed V and J ends, which lost 6 bases and 2 bases, there was a span of 11 bases. The CDR3 sequence is 14 residues long. CDR1 MNHEY and CDR2 SVGAGI come from the germline V gene. The CDR3 sequence is CASSLGRGNQPQHF. In DNA form, the CDR3 reads TGTGCCAGCAGCCTTGGCAGGGGCAATCAGCCCCAGCATTTT.

The chain carries TRBV27 and TRBJ2-1, with D possibly matching TRBD2 (6 bases). The CDR3 runs to 16 residues. V was pared by 5 bases and J by 6 bases, with 20 bases between. The germline CDR1 and CDR2 sequences are MNHEY and SMNVEV (reference sequence). The CDR3 region is CASSPMGVGSGNEQFF. CDR3 nucleotide sequence: TGTGCCAGCAGTCCTATGGGGGTTGGTAGCGGCAATGAGCAGTTCTTC.

The chain combines TRBV27 with TRBJ2-3; the D is unclear. The CDR3 totals 14 residues. Trimming removed 3 bases from V and 0 bases from J, with 7 bases in between. Germline V gene lookup returns CDR1 MNHEY and CDR2 SMNVEV (reference sequence). CDR3 sequence (DNA): TGTGCCAGCAGTTTGGTAGCTAGCACAGATACGCAGTATTTT. Translation: CASSLVASTDTQYF.

The chain has TRBV29-1 and TRBJ2-7, with 8 bases identical to TRBD1. The CDR3 is 12 amino acids. V gave up 4 bases and J gave up 6 bases; unmatched junction bases: 5. Germline V gene sequence: CDR1 SQVTM, CDR2 ANQGSEA. This CDR3 reads CSVGRTGSEQYF. For the CDR3, the DNA is TGCAGCGTTGGTAGGACAGGGTCCGAGCAGTACTTC.

V gene TRBV19 combines with J gene TRBJ1-1; 9 bases line up with TRBD1. The junction had 16 bases not matched to a gene; V was cut back by 4 bases and J by 4 bases. CDR3 length: 18 residues. Germline V lookup: CDR1 LNHDA, CDR2 SQIVND (reference sequence). CDR3 sequence: CASSTRPTRDRVSTEAFF. The CDR3 nucleotides read TGTGCCAGTAGTACCCGACCGACACGGGACAGGGTGAGCACTGAAGCTTTCTTT.

The V gene is TRBV7-6, the J gene TRBJ2-5, with a tentative D call TRBD1 (6 bases). The length of the CDR3 is 13 residues. V lost 2 bases to trimming and J lost 10 bases, with 14 bases between them. Germline values: CDR1 SGHVS, CDR2 FNYEAQ. DNA of the CDR3: TGTGCCAGCAGCTTACAGGGGCAGATGGGCCAGTACTTC. Its translation: CASSLQGQMGQYF.

This clone was detected only once. The J gene is TRBJ1-2, the V gene TRBV20-1, with a weak D call TRBD1 (5 bases). The V gene lost 3 bases and the J gene lost 4 bases, with 18 bases spanning the gap. The CDR3 contains 15 residues. In germline, CDR1 is DFQATT, CDR2 SNEGSKA (reference sequence). In DNA form, the CDR3 reads TGCAGTGCTAGTCGACACGGGGGGACCTCCTATGGCTACACCTTC. Protein: CSASRHGGTSYGYTF.

J is TRBJ2-5 and V is TRBV6-2 or TRBV6-3; unclear D gene. This CDR3 has 11 amino acids. Trimming pared 2 bases from V and 6 bases from J, leaving 4 bases between. Germline CDR1 is MNHEY and CDR2 is SVGEGT. The CDR3 sequence: CASSYLQTQYF. The CDR3 DNA sequence: TGTGCCAGCAGTTACCTCCAGACCCAGTACTTC.

The chain combines TRBV5-1 with TRBJ2-7; 7 bases are a match to TRBD1. The CDR3 covers 13 residues. Germline CDR1 and CDR2: SGHRS and YFSETQ. The V gene end was trimmed by 5 bases and the J gene end by 2 bases; junction bases not matched to a gene: 4. CDR3 amino acids: CASRQGQTYEQYF. DNA of the CDR3: TGCGCCAGCAGGCAGGGACAGACCTACGAGCAGTACTTC.

This clone was observed a single time. This sample includes further DNA sequences coding for the same CDR3. The V and J genes are TRBV15 and TRBJ2-2, with TRBD1 identical over 8 bases. The V gene's germline CDR1 is LNHNV and CDR2 YYDKDF (reference sequence). The CDR3 is 14 residues long. V lost 3 bases, J lost 5 bases, and 2 bases stayed unmatched. CDR3 DNA: TGTGCCACCAGCAGGGACAGGGATACCGGGGAGCTGTTTTTT. It encodes CATSRDRDTGELFF.

V usage is TRBV6-6 and J usage is TRBJ2-7; 7 positions agree with TRBD1. Germline V gives CDR1 MNHNY, CDR2 SVGAGI (reference sequence). V dropped 7 bases and J dropped 2; count of bases not matched to a gene: 2. The length of the CDR3 is 12 residues. CDR3 bases: TGTGCCAGCACCAGGGGGACCTACGAGCAGTACTTC. This translates into CASTRGTYEQYF.

This chain uses TRBV29-1 with TRBJ2-7; 9 bases agree with TRBD1. The CDR3 totals 12 residues. CDR1 is SQVTM and CDR2 is ANQGSEA in the germline V gene. The J segment lost 5 bases and the V segment lost 7 bases, leaving 6 bases of the junction unmatched. This chain's CDR3 is CSAGTGFDEQYF. The DNA of the CDR3 is TGCAGCGCGGGGACAGGGTTCGACGAGCAGTACTTC.

The sample holds a few counts of this clone. The CDR3, as DNA: TGCGCCAGCAGCCAAGTATGGCAGGGGGCGAACACTGAAGCTTTCTTT. Translating gives CASSQVWQGANTEAFF. This chain links TRBV4-3 with TRBJ1-1; TRBD1 matches at 8 bases. The V segment lost 1 base and the J segment 1 base; nucleotides outside the gene matches: 5. In germline, CDR1 is LGHNA, CDR2 YSLEER. The CDR3 spans 16 residues.

In this sample, this clone turned up a few times. The V gene is TRBV18, the J gene TRBJ1-4; unclear D gene. This CDR3 has 14 residues. Germline V gene data show CDR1 as KGHSH and CDR2 as LQKENI. Trimming pared 6 bases from V and 4 bases from J, leaving 12 bases between. The CDR3 coding sequence is TGTGCCAGCTCCCCTCAGCAGGATAATGAAAAACTGTTTTTT. Translating gives CASSPQQDNEKLFF.

The chain joins TRBV30 to TRBJ2-4, with D possibly matching TRBD1 (5 bases). This CDR3 spans 12 amino acids. V lost 1 base and J lost 9, with 10 bases in between. Germline assignment: CDR1 GTSNPN and CDR2 SVGIG (reference sequence). The DNA for the CDR3 is TGTGCCTGGAGTGGGACAACAAGCATTCAGTACTTC. Residues: CAWSGTTSIQYF.

The chain carries TRBV11-2 and TRBJ2-1, with TRBD2 matching over 8 bases. CDR1 and CDR2 from the germline V gene are SGHAT and FQNNGV. The V and J ends lost 5 bases and 8 bases, in that order; junction bases with no gene match: 11. CDR3 length: 15 amino acids. DNA for the CDR3: TGTGCCAGCAGCACCCCCACTAGCGGCTTCGATGAGCAGTTCTTC. Protein: CASSTPTSGFDEQFF.

This clone came up many times. The V gene is TRBV7-3, the J gene TRBJ2-1; D might be TRBD2 (7 bases). V lost 8 bases to trimming and J lost 5 bases, with 22 bases between them. This CDR3 contains 16 residues. Germline V lookup: CDR1 SGHTA, CDR2 FQGTGA. In DNA, the CDR3 is TGTGCCAGCCCGGGGGGCCTGGAAAAGAAAAACAATGAGCAGTTCTTC. As protein: CASPGGLEKKNNEQFF.

The chain employs TRBV4-1 and TRBJ2-3; 10 bases agree with TRBD2. The CDR3 consists of 18 residues. Germline loops: CDR1 MGHRA, CDR2 YSYEKL. With 4 bases clipped from V and 6 bases from J, the junction kept 16 bases outside the gene matches. CDR3 nucleotides: TGCGCCAGCAGCCGGCTAGGAACTACTAGCGGGGCCCTGGATACGCAGTATTTT. It yields the protein CASSRLGTTSGALDTQYF.